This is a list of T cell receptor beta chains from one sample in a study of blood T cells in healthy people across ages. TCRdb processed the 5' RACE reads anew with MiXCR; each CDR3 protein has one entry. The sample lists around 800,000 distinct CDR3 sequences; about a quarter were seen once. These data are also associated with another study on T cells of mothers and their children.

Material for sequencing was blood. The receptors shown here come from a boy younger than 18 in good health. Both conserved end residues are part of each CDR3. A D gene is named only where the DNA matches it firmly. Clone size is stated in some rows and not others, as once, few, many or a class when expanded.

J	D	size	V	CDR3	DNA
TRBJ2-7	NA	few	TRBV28	CASSHQDQAQYF	TGTGCCAGCAGCCATCAGGACCAGGCGCAGTACTTC
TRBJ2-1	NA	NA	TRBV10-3	CAISVLQDNEQFF	TGTGCCATCAGTGTACTGCAGGACAATGAGCAGTTCTTC
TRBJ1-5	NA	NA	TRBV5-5	CASSLVPDAKPQHF	TGTGCCAGCAGCTTGGTACCCGACGCGAAGCCCCAGCATTTT
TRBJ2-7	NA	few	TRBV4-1	CASSQEAVGSYEQYF	TGCGCCAGCAGCCAAGAAGCGGTCGGATCCTACGAGCAGTACTTC
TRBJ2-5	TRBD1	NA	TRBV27	CASSLTGFEETQYF	TGTGCCAGCAGTTTGACAGGGTTCGAGGAGACCCAGTACTTC
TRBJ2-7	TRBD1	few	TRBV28	CASRLDRGHYEQYF	TGTGCCAGCAGACTTGACAGGGGGCACTACGAGCAGTACTTC
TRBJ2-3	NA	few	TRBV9	CASSADRLYGRDTQYF	TGTGCCAGCAGCGCCGACAGGCTTTACGGGCGAGATACGCAGTATTTT
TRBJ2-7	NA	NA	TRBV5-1	CASRGSGFSYEQYF	TGCGCCAGCAGGGGCAGTGGATTCTCCTACGAGCAGTACTTC
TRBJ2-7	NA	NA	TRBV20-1	CSALRPRFPYYEQYF	TGCAGTGCCCTCCGCCCCCGATTCCCATACTACGAGCAGTACTTC
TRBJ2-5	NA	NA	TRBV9	CASSTRDSYQETQYF	TGTGCCAGCAGCACCCGGGACTCGTACCAAGAGACCCAGTACTTC
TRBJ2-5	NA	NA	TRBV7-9	CASSSSGASEHF	TGTGCCAGCAGCTCCTCGGGGGCCAGCGAGCACTTC
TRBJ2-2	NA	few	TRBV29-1	CSVLTEVLGELFF	TGCAGCGTTTTAACAGAAGTTCTTGGGGAGCTGTTTTTT
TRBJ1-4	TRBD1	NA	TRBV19	CATTGTGQEKLFF	TGTGCCACCACCGGGACAGGGCAAGAAAAACTGTTTTTT
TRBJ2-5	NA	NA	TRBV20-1	CSATDQENAQETQYF	TGCAGTGCGACCGACCAAGAGAATGCTCAAGAGACCCAGTACTTC
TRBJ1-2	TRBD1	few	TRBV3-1	CASSQNGQGANYGYTF	TGTGCCAGCAGCCAAAACGGACAGGGGGCGAACTATGGCTACACCTTC
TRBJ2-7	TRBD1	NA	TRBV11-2	CASSQGRGQNEQYF	TGTGCCAGCAGCCAGGGACGGGGACAGAACGAGCAGTACTTC
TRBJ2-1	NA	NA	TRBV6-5	CASRGHRDNEQFF	TGTGCCAGCAGGGGGCACAGGGACAATGAGCAGTTCTTC
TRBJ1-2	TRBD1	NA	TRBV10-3	CAIRPGQETYGYTF	TGTGCCATCAGGCCGGGACAGGAAACCTATGGCTACACCTTC
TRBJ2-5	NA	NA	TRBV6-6	CASSYPGTSKETQYF	TGTGCCAGCAGTTACCCCGGGACGTCTAAAGAGACCCAGTACTTC
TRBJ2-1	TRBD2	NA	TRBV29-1	CSVGGTSSYNEQFF	TGCAGCGTGGGGGGGACTAGCTCCTACAATGAGCAGTTCTTC